The 32 T cell receptor beta chains below come from one sample, sequenced in a study of blood T cell repertoires in COVID-19 (TCRdb year 2020). The library was built by means of the immunoSEQ multiplex PCR assay. TCRdb stores this immuneACCESS table with in-frame sequences only. Part of the clones is absent; in the studies checked, under half of the shortfall reflects unresolved V genes, and no reason is known for the rest. The sample table records approximately 60,000 clones; over 75% of these occur just once. The biggest ten clones account for roughly 18% of the sample. Source material: peripheral blood. The receptors were sampled from a human donor in a cohort sampled during active COVID-19.

This chain links TRBV5-1 with TRBJ1-1; 8 bases map to TRBD1. The CDR3 consists of 16 residues. The J segment lost 7 bases and the V segment lost 0 bases, leaving 11 bases of the junction unmatched. CDR1 is SGHRS, CDR2 YFSETQ, per germline. The CDR3 here is CASSLAFGQGAIEAFF. CDR3 DNA: TGCGCCAGCAGCTTGGCCTTCGGTCAGGGGGCTATTGAAGCTTTCTTT. Using reference TRBV5-1 and TRBJ1-1 for the parts outside the CDR3, the full variable domain is KAGVTQTPRYLIKTRGQQVTLSCSPISGHRSVSWYQQTPGQGLQFLFEYFSETQRNKGNFPGRFSGRQFSNSRSEMNVSTLELGDSALYLCASSLAFGQGAIEAFFGQGTRLTVV.

The chain links TRBV4-3 to TRBJ2-2; a possible D gene is TRBD2 (5 bases). The CDR3 length is 15 residues. Looked up from germline, CDR1 is LGHNA and CDR2 is YSLEER. Trimming pared 0 bases from V and 6 bases from J, leaving 11 bases between. CDR3 nucleotides: TGCGCCAGCAGCCAAGATCGCCTAGCTGCCGGGGAGCTGTTTTTT. It is translated as CASSQDRLAAGELFF.

V and J are TRBV18 and TRBJ2-5; 12 nucleotides line up with TRBD2. J gave up 1 base and V 3 bases, and 6 bases lay outside the gene matches. Germline CDR1 KGHSH, CDR2 LQKENI. This CDR3 is 17 amino acids long. The CDR3 loop is CASSPRLAGVLQETQYF. The DNA of the CDR3 is TGTGCCAGCTCACCCAGACTAGCGGGGGTCCTCCAAGAGACCCAGTACTTC.

This clone was seen once. The chain recombines TRBV3-1 (or the pseudogene TRBV3-2) with TRBJ1-1; 7 bases match TRBD1. CDR1 is LGHDT and CDR2 is YNNKEL in the germline V gene (reference sequence). Germline trimming cut 1 base from V and 3 bases from J; bases unmatched to any gene: 2. The CDR3 is 14 residues long. CDR3 in amino acids: CASSQVTGDTEAFF. As DNA, the CDR3 is TGTGCCAGCAGCCAAGTAACAGGGGACACTGAAGCTTTCTTT.

This clone was seen only once. This sequence joins TRBV3-1 (or the pseudogene TRBV3-2) and TRBJ2-3; D call uncertain. The germline CDR1 and CDR2 sequences are LGHDT and YNNKEL (reference sequence). The germline V and J ends were trimmed by 4 bases and 3 bases, with 14 bases remaining between them. The CDR3 is 15 residues long. CDR3 nucleotide sequence: TGTGCCAGCAGCCCGATCAGCGTTAATACAGATACGCAGTATTTT. Translating gives CASSPISVNTDTQYF.

CDR3 DNA: TGTGCCAGCAGGGACACCTTCTCTGGAAACACCATATATTTT. This sequence encodes CASRDTFSGNTIYF. This chain connects TRBV6-5 to TRBJ1-3; D possibly corresponds to TRBD1 (5 bases). The CDR3 runs to 14 residues. Trimming left V 6 bases short and J 0 bases short, with 9 bases between. Germline CDR1 and CDR2: MNHEY and SVGAGI.

The V gene is TRBV7-9, the J gene TRBJ1-5, with TRBD1 matching 8 bases. This CDR3 is 15 amino acids long. Germline values: CDR1 SEHNR, CDR2 FQNEAQ (reference sequence). After removal of 5 bases from V and 2 bases from J, the junction contained 5 bases not matched to a gene. This CDR3 is CASSPTGQGNQPQHF. Here the CDR3 DNA reads TGTGCCAGCAGCCCGACGGGACAGGGCAATCAGCCCCAGCATTTT.

This chain uses TRBV19 with TRBJ2-7; D possibly corresponds to TRBD2 (6 bases). The germline gives CDR1 LNHDA, CDR2 SQIVND (reference sequence). V lost 1 base and J 6 bases, leaving 13 bases between the germline ends. There are 14 residues in the CDR3. The CDR3 DNA is TGTGCCAGTAGTATAGGTCTAGACGGGAGCGAGCAGTACTTC. It specifies CASSIGLDGSEQYF.

The chain combines TRBV18 with TRBJ2-2, with D maybe TRBD1 (5 bases). The germline gives CDR1 KGHSH, CDR2 LQKENI. This CDR3 is built from 14 residues. V was pared by 8 bases and J by 1 base, with 11 bases between. CDR3 coding DNA: TGTGCCAGCATCTTCGACAGGAACACCGGGGAGCTGTTTTTT. It is translated as CASIFDRNTGELFF.

This chain links TRBV4-2 with TRBJ1-4; TRBD1 agrees at 10 bases. Germline loops: CDR1 LGHNA, CDR2 YNFKEQ. The CDR3 is made up of 17 amino acids. The V segment lost 2 bases and the J segment 7 bases; nucleotides outside the gene matches: 10. In DNA, the CDR3 is TGTGCCAGCAGCCAATTAGGGGAGAGGGACAGGGGTGAAAAACTGTTTTTT. It is translated as CASSQLGERDRGEKLFF.

The V gene is TRBV18, the J gene TRBJ2-5; D gene ambiguous. Trimming took off 2 bases at V and 2 bases at J, with 12 bases between the two ends. Germline CDR1 KGHSH, CDR2 LQKENI. The CDR3 spans 15 residues. The chain's CDR3 is CASSPMVAEQETQYF. CDR3 sequence (DNA): TGTGCCAGCTCACCAATGGTGGCGGAACAAGAGACCCAGTACTTC.

The chain joins TRBV12-3 or TRBV12-4 to TRBJ2-1; 8 bases match TRBD1. This CDR3 contains 13 residues. The V and J ends lost 8 bases and 5 bases, in that order; junction bases with no gene match: 5. CDR3 bases: TGTGCCAGCCAGGGGGCGCTGAACAATGAGCAGTTCTTC. It codes for CASQGALNNEQFF.

The CDR3 DNA sequence: TGTGCCAGTAGTATTAGAGGCCTGAACACTGAAGCTTTCTTT. It is translated as CASSIRGLNTEAFF. The chain employs TRBV19 and TRBJ1-1; unclear D gene. Trimming pared 3 bases from V and 0 bases from J, leaving 8 bases between. Looked up from germline, CDR1 is LNHDA and CDR2 is SQIVND (reference sequence). The CDR3 is 14 amino acids.

This clone was detected only once. The chain employs TRBV27 and TRBJ2-5; D may be TRBD1 (7 bases). V lost 6 bases and J 2 bases, leaving 16 bases between the germline ends. This CDR3 is built from 15 residues. Germline V gene sequence: CDR1 MNHEY, CDR2 SMNVEV (reference sequence). The DNA for the CDR3 is TGTGCCAGCAGCTGGGTCAGGGGGGATCAAGAGACCCAGTACTTC. It encodes CASSWVRGDQETQYF.

The J gene is TRBJ1-2, the V gene TRBV28, with D unresolved. Between the trimmed V and J ends, which lost 3 bases and 2 bases, there was a span of 7 bases. Per the germline V gene, CDR1 is MDHEN and CDR2 is SYDVKM. CDR3 length equals 13 residues. CDR3 sequence (DNA): TGTGCCAGCAGTTTTTTCAGGAACTATGGCTACACCTTC. Translating it yields CASSFFRNYGYTF.

This clone was found a few times. The V call is TRBV5-8, the J call TRBJ1-5; 7 nucleotides match TRBD1. Germline CDR1 SGHTS, CDR2 YDEGEE. The V gene end was trimmed by 2 bases and the J gene end by 6 bases; junction bases not matched to a gene: 8. This CDR3 is 15 amino acids long. The CDR3 region is CASSFATGATQPQHF. The CDR3 DNA follows: TGTGCCAGCAGCTTTGCCACAGGGGCCACTCAGCCCCAGCATTTT. Supplemented by reference TRBV5-8 and TRBJ1-5, the full variable domain reads EAGVTQSPTHLIKTRGQQATLRCSPISGHTSVYWYQQALGLGLQFLLWYDEGEERNRGNFPPRFSGRQFPNYSSELNVNALELEDSALYLCASSFATGATQPQHFGDGTRLSIL.

The chain links TRBV2 to TRBJ1-1; TRBD1 might be the D (5 bases). CDR3 size: 13 residues. The germline V and J ends were trimmed by 6 bases and 7 bases, with 15 bases remaining between them. CDR1 SNHLY and CDR2 FYNNEI come from the germline V gene. The CDR3: CASSAGPPVEAFF. The CDR3 DNA is TGTGCCAGCAGCGCGGGACCGCCGGTTGAAGCTTTCTTT.

The chain has TRBV9 and TRBJ1-2; TRBD1 agrees at 9 bases. CDR1 and CDR2 from the germline V gene are SGDLS and YYNGEE. The junction had 14 bases not matched to a gene; V was cut back by 4 bases and J by 4 bases. The CDR3 is made up of 17 amino acids. DNA for the CDR3: TGTGCCAGCAGCCGGGGACAGGGACTAGAGAATATCTATGGCTACACCTTC. This sequence encodes CASSRGQGLENIYGYTF.

The V and J genes are TRBV4-3 and TRBJ2-2, with 8 bases identical to TRBD1. This CDR3 contains 18 residues. Looked up from germline, CDR1 is LGHNA and CDR2 is YSLEER. The J segment lost 4 bases and the V segment lost 1 base, leaving 11 bases of the junction unmatched. CDR3 sequence reads: CASSQVRTRTGSTGELFF. CDR3 nucleotide sequence: TGCGCCAGCAGCCAAGTACGAACAAGGACAGGGAGCACCGGGGAGCTGTTTTTT.

The chain combines TRBV6-5 with TRBJ2-3, with TRBD2 identical over 8 bases. Germline V gene lookup returns CDR1 MNHEY and CDR2 SVGAGI. Unmatched junction bases numbered 5, after V lost 6 bases and J lost 3 bases. This CDR3 spans 14 amino acids. The CDR3 reads CASSYSGVTDTQYF. For the CDR3, the DNA is TGTGCCAGCAGCTATAGCGGGGTGACAGATACGCAGTATTTT.

In its sample, this clone was seen a few times. The chain carries TRBV29-1 and TRBJ1-6; 7 nucleotides agree with TRBD1. Germline lookup yields CDR1 SQVTM and CDR2 ANQGSEA. J was trimmed by 7 bases and V by 6 bases; bases with no gene match: 3. CDR3 length: 12 residues. Here the CDR3 reads CSVRDSNSPLHF. The DNA for the CDR3 is TGCAGCGTCAGGGACAGCAATTCACCCCTCCACTTT.

The chain recombines TRBV18 with TRBJ1-3; possibly TRBD1 for D (5 bases). Germline CDR1 and CDR2: KGHSH and LQKENI. The CDR3 is 16 residues long. Deletions cut 5 bases from V and 2 bases from J, with 16 bases between. CDR3 in amino acids: CASSFRGSGAGNTIYF. CDR3 coding DNA: TGTGCCAGCTCATTCCGGGGGTCAGGCGCTGGAAACACCATATATTTT.

V usage is TRBV6-5 and J usage is TRBJ2-5; possible D gene TRBD2, 7 bases. The CDR3 extends over 14 amino acids. V dropped 2 bases and J dropped 5 bases, with 12 bases sitting between them. Germline V lookup: CDR1 MNHEY, CDR2 SVGAGI. CDR3 region: CASSYGRGAETQYF. The DNA for the CDR3 is TGTGCCAGCAGTTACGGACGGGGGGCGGAGACCCAGTACTTC.

J is TRBJ2-7 and V is TRBV2, with TRBD1 matching 7 bases. V lost 1 base, J lost 3 bases, and 0 bases stayed unmatched. The germline V gene has CDR1 SNHLY and CDR2 FYNNEI. The CDR3 totals 13 residues. The CDR3 region is CASSEGDSYEQYF. As DNA, the CDR3 is TGTGCCAGCAGTGAAGGGGACAGCTACGAGCAGTACTTC.

The chain has TRBV3-1 (or the pseudogene TRBV3-2) and TRBJ1-5, with D hard to call. V dropped 1 base and J dropped 8 bases, with 9 bases sitting between them. There are 13 residues in the CDR3. From germline, CDR1 is LGHDT and CDR2 YNNKEL (reference sequence). In DNA form, the CDR3 reads TGTGCCAGCAGCCAAGTGGCGGGTAAGCCCCAGCATTTT. Translation: CASSQVAGKPQHF.

The J gene is TRBJ2-7, the V gene TRBV11-2; D perhaps matches TRBD1 (5 bases). The CDR3 extends over 11 amino acids. Trimming cost V 4 bases and J 11 bases, with 12 bases left between them. The V gene's germline CDR1 is SGHAT and CDR2 FQNNGV. Here the CDR3 reads CASSSRGLEYF. Written as DNA, the CDR3 is TGTGCCAGCAGCTCAAGGGGCCTGGAGTACTTC.

Written as DNA, the CDR3 is TGCGCCAGCAGCCGACGAGAGGACACTGAAGCTTTCTTT. This encodes CASSRREDTEAFF. The V gene is TRBV4-1, the J gene TRBJ1-1; no clear D gene. This CDR3 contains 13 residues. Germline-derived CDR1 and CDR2 are MGHRA and YSYEKL. Trimming removed 4 bases at V and 3 bases at J, with 9 bases between.

The gene calls are TRBV12-5 and TRBJ1-1, with no clear D. The CDR3 loop spans 16 amino acids. Germline V CDR1 and CDR2: LGHNT, FRNRAP. V gave up 2 bases and J gave up 4 bases, with 17 bases separating them. The CDR3 DNA reads TGTGCTAGTGGTTTGACCCGGGGTTCACAGCCCACTGAAGCTTTCTTT. Its protein is CASGLTRGSQPTEAFF. The whole variable domain, filled in from reference TRBV12-5 and TRBJ1-1, reads DARVTQTPRHKVTEMGQEVTMRCQPILGHNTVFWYRQTMMQGLELLAYFRNRAPLDDSGMPKDRFSAEMPDATLATLKIQPSEPRDSAVYFCASGLTRGSQPTEAFFGQGTRLTVV.

V usage is TRBV2 and J usage is TRBJ2-1; tentatively, D is TRBD2 (7 bases). Trimming left V 11 bases short and J 4 bases short, with 18 bases between. Germline V gives CDR1 SNHLY, CDR2 FYNNEI. This CDR3 comprises 14 residues. CDR3 nucleotides: TGTGCCGGCGTCACGGGGGGCGGGTACAATGAGCAGTTCTTC. This codes for CAGVTGGGYNEQFF.

The V and J genes are TRBV7-9 and TRBJ2-3; TRBD1 agrees at 8 bases. The V segment lost 5 bases and the J segment 0 bases; nucleotides outside the gene matches: 4. The CDR3 covers 15 residues. The V gene's germline CDR1 is SEHNR and CDR2 FQNEAQ (reference sequence). CDR3 amino acids: CASSVGQASTDTQYF. The CDR3 DNA reads as TGTGCCAGCAGCGTGGGACAGGCTAGCACAGATACGCAGTATTTT.

This clone was seen a few times. The genes are TRBV5-1 and TRBJ2-4; 7 nucleotides line up with TRBD1. This CDR3 has 15 residues. Germline V gene lookup returns CDR1 SGHRS and CDR2 YFSETQ. V trimming: 2 bases; J trimming: 8 bases; junction bases outside the gene matches: 10. Written as DNA, the CDR3 is TGCGCCAGCAGCTTAAGGGGGCAGGGAGTGGACATTCAGTACTTC. Translating gives CASSLRGQGVDIQYF.

This clone has more than one count but fewer than ten. This chain connects TRBV7-2 to TRBJ2-2; 7 nucleotides match TRBD2. This CDR3 has 14 amino acids. Germline V lookup: CDR1 SGHTA, CDR2 FQGNSA. With 8 bases clipped from V and 1 base from J, the junction kept 4 bases outside the gene matches. CDR3 nucleotide sequence: TGTGCCAGCTTTTCGGGGGGGAACACCGGGGAGCTGTTTTTT. Its protein product is CASFSGGNTGELFF.